This TCR beta chain originates from a study of CD8+ T cells in alopecia areata. Study at large: Twice daily, treated patients received 5 to 10 mg of oral tofacitinib.

Study-wide findings and caveats: One nonresponder leaves baseline CD8+ expansion's link to response uncertain. While tofacitinib was given, many expanded lesional clones persisted in scalp and blood. Scalp clonality and expanded CD8+ clones among the top 100 fell significantly with tofacitinib.

Treatment denoted: oral pan-JAK inhibitor, 5-10 mg twice daily. Reverse transcribed after extraction, RNA yielded cDNA as the sequencing template. Sequencing was performed with immunoSEQ multiplex PCR; in TCRdb, only in-frame clones are kept and a portion is missing. The top ten clones hold about 0.88% of a sample with over 250,000 clones, around three fifths of them seen once. About this clone: Its antigen is not identified.

This CDR3 spans 15 amino acids. V lost 4 bases and J lost 6, with 19 bases in between. Germline lookup yields CDR1 GTSNPN and CDR2 SVGIG (reference sequence). The material sequenced was CD4+ T cells sorted from blood, taken around week 54, from a patient treated with tofacitinib. This sequence joins TRBV30 and TRBJ2-1; D call uncertain. The source is a human donor with alopecia areata. The CDR3 bases are TGTGCCTGGATTCCCGGGCCCCTAAGGCGCAATGAGCAGTTCTTC. This encodes CAWIPGPLRRNEQFF.